This T cell receptor (beta chain) was captured in a study of beta chain features in type 1 diabetes. Notes on the study in general: Sampled from patients, naive, central memory and Treg TCRB repertoires appeared more similar than those sampled from healthy donors. An over-representation of cells with high TCR expression could result from cDNA sequencing.

Every isolated RNA sample was fully reverse transcribed, so sequencing captured expressed TCRB transcripts. The protocol was immunoSEQ multiplex PCR, while the TCRdb copy is restricted to in-frame clones and leaves out a portion. The sample records about 290,000 clones, 7% to 9% being singletons. Germline values: CDR1 MDHEN, CDR2 SYDVKM. With 8 bases removed from V and 2 bases from J, the gap between germline ends came to 14 bases. The CDR3 is 14 residues long. This clone was seen only a few times. The antigen is undetermined. This sequence was found in a woman aged 18-29 years in good health. This chain joins TRBV28 and TRBJ2-3; tentative D call: TRBD1 (5 bases). The sequenced material came from central memory CD4+ T cells from blood. The CDR3, as DNA: TGTGCCAGCTTAGACAGCTTGGTCACAGATACGCAGTATTTT. This translates into CASLDSLVTDTQYF.